This T cell receptor (beta chain) is drawn from a study of glioma-infiltrating T cells after dendritic cell vaccination. Amplification used 60 V beta primers and 13 J beta primers. Sequenced by immunoSEQ multiplex PCR; TCRdb stores in-frame clones only, minus some. The sample includes tens of thousands of clones, approximately 80% of them seen just once. Findings of the study overall: TCR clonality showed no direct relationship with survival.

Worth noting for this clone: Its matching antigen is unknown.

Time point described: after dendritic cell vaccination, including at tumor progression/relapse. Blood PBMC samples: pre-vaccination, two weeks post third vaccination, and at tumor progression. The CDR3 covers 11 residues. The germline CDR1 and CDR2 sequences are SGHRS and YFSETQ. The V and J ends lost 5 bases and 2 bases respectively, with 4 bases between them. Specimen: blood, collected after dendritic cell vaccination. This receptor was taken from a human donor with glioblastoma. The rearrangement uses TRBV5-1 and TRBJ2-5; unclear D gene. DNA for the CDR3: TGCGCCAGCAGGCAGCAAGAGACCCAGTACTTC. Translated, it gives CASRQQETQYF.